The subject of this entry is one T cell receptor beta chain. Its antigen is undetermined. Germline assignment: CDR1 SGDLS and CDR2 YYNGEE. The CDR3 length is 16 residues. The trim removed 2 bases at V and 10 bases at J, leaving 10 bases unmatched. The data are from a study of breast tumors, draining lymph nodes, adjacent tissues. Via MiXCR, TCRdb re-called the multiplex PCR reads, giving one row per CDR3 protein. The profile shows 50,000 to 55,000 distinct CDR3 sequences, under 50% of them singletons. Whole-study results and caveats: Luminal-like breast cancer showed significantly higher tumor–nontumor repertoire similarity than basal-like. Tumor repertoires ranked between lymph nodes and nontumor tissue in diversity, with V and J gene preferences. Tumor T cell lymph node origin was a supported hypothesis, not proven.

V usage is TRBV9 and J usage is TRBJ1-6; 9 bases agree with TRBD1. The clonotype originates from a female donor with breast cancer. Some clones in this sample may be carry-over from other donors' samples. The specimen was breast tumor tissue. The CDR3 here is CASSVLGTGLGSPLHF. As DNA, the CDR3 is TGTGCCAGCAGCGTCCTGGGGACAGGGTTAGGGTCACCCCTCCACTTT. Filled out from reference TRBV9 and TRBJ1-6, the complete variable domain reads DSGVTQTPKHLITATGQRVTLRCSPRSGDLSVYWYQQSLDQGLQFLIQYYNGEERAKGNILERFSAQQFPDLHSELNLSSLELGDSALYFCASSVLGTGLGSPLHFGNGTRLTVT.